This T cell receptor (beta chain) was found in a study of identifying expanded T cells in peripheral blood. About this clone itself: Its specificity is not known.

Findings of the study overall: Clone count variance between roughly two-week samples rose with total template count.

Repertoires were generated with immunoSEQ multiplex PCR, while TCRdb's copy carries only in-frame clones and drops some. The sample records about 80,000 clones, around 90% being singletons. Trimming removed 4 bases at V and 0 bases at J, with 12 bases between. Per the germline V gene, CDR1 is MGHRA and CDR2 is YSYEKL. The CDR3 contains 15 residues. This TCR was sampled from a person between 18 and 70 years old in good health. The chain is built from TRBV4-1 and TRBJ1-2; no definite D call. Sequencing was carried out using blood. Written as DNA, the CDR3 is TGCGCCAGCAGCCGCGGAGGTGGAACTAACTATGGCTACACCTTC. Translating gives CASSRGGGTNYGYTF.